This TCR beta chain was found in a study of early T cells in non-severe SARS-CoV-2 infection (dated by TCRdb to about 2021). In the study overall: Bulk RNA from unsorted whole blood was used for TCR sequencing, so alpha and beta chains could not be paired.

Concerning this clonotype itself: Its binding antigen is unknown. Per-base quality was not reported, and no clone a single base away is much larger than it.

The paper as a whole reports these results and caveats: Matching against VDJdb was skewed toward anti-spike CD8 responses, likely underestimated virus-specific expansions, and missed private and CD4 specificities.

Receptor libraries were prepared by 5' RACE. Sequencing was carried out with a NextSeq 500. Unique molecular identifiers were attached to individual cDNA molecules in the TCR library protocol so that sequencing error and PCR bias could be corrected. TCR alpha and beta chains were both sequenced, and the abundances of alpha and beta sequences in each sample were closely correlated with each other. Per the source publication's procedure: V gene, J gene and CDR3 annotation of TCR sequences was performed with Decombinator V4. TCRs were defined as expanded if a significant change between any two time points was detected under a Poisson model with p below 0.0001. TCR abundances were normalised to the total number of TCRs sequenced in each sample and reported as counts per million. MAIT TCRs were defined by TRAV1-2 paired with TRAJ12, TRAJ20 or TRAJ33, and iNKT TCRs by TRAV10 paired with TRAJ18. A search of VDJdb, accessed on 1 November 2021, was run for TCRs annotated to CMV, EBV and SARS-CoV-2, with TCRs annotated for multiple antigens excluded. TCRdb trimmed the raw reads at Q25, called clones with MiXCR and kept productive beta chains. Rows with one shared CDR3 protein collapse into an entry with the most common genes and DNA. These V and J calls originate from TCRdb's pipeline instead of the authors' own analysis. Counted in this sample were fewer than 55,000 distinct CDR3 sequences; 9.5% to 12% of them appeared once. Roughly 13% of the sample rests with the top ten.

This was a case-control study nested in a cohort of healthcare workers in London, UK, who had nasopharyngeal swab PCR tests and blood samples taken every week. Healthcare workers were recruited between 23 and 31 March 2020, during the week of the UK lockdown, and were followed weekly for up to roughly 15 weeks. Germline trimming amounts to 1 base on V and 2 bases on J, with 3 as the count of junction bases outside the gene matches. CDR1 and CDR2 are drawn from the germline V gene: MDHEN, SYDVKM. The CDR3 measures 15 amino acids from cysteine to phenylalanine. The kept DNA is CDR3 alone, 45 bases in frame from the first base.

This sequence uses TRBV28 and TRBJ2-5; 8 of the junction bases match TRBD1. The sequence came from an adult who was a healthcare worker with PCR-confirmed SARS-CoV-2 infection or an uninfected control (not recorded which). The sequenced material came from whole blood. The DNA sequence is given as TGTGCCAGCAGTTTATTCCGGACAGGGCAAGAGACCCAGTACTTC. Its amino acids are CASSLFRTGQETQYF.